One TCR beta chain is described in this entry. These data are taken from a study of blood T cell repertoires in COVID-19. Trimming stripped 4 bases from V and 7 bases from J, with 12 bases between. The germline V gene has CDR1 SGHNT and CDR2 YYREEE (reference sequence). CDR3 length: 14 residues. Sequenced by immunoSEQ multiplex PCR; TCRdb stores in-frame clones only, minus some. The sample carries around 99,000 clones, approximately 90% recorded once. The source material was peripheral blood. The receptor was isolated from a man in his forties or fifties with acute or convalescent COVID-19. This chain connects TRBV5-4 to TRBJ2-6, with D perhaps matching TRBD2 (5 bases). The CDR3 loop is CASSRTGFANVLTF. The CDR3 nucleotides are TGTGCCAGCAGCCGAACGGGGTTTGCCAACGTCCTGACTTTC.